This T cell receptor beta chain was sequenced during a study of cytomegalovirus exposure and HLA in healthy donors. PCR primers comprised 60 Vbeta and 13 Jbeta primers. TCRdb keeps only in-frame clones here, not all; method: immunoSEQ multiplex PCR. The sample contains 150,000 to 200,000 clones, 65% to 80% of which appear only once. Comment on this clone: No antigen is known for it.

Donors had nominal health at sampling but likely had unrecorded immune exposures. Study-level results: Near-uniform donor sequencing depth was presumed by presence/absence analyses. HLA alleles showed associations with some 15,000 TCR beta sequences in a later analysis, at a 0.05 false discovery rate. Follow-up analysis seemed to connect common viral pathogens with several of the most significant clusters identified.

V was clipped by 8 bases and J by 7 bases; unmatched bases: 10. Per the germline V gene, CDR1 is SNHLY and CDR2 is FYNNEI. This CDR3 has 13 amino acids. V is TRBV2 and J is TRBJ1-2, with TRBD1 identical over 7 bases. The origin of this receptor is a woman between 50 and 59 years old in good health and CMV-seropositive. Sequencing was done on a sample of PBMCs. The CDR3, as DNA: TGTGCCAGCGGCCCTACAGGGGTAGGTGGCTACACCTTC. Translated: CASGPTGVGGYTF. The variable domain in full, completed from reference TRBV2 and TRBJ1-2, reads EPEVTQTPSHQVTQMGQEVILRCVPISNHLYFYWYRQILGQKVEFLVSFYNNEISEKSEIFDDQFSVERPDGSNFTLKIRSTKLEDSAMYFCASGPTGVGGYTFGSGTRLTVV.